This TCR beta chain was retrieved from a study of blood T cell repertoires in COVID-19. Study details: PBMCs, B-cell-depleted T cells, or T cells were the source of the cDNA or gDNA that made up the material.

Methods used by the authors: Counts of nucleated cells, estimated from reference gene primer amplification, were obtained. Method: immunoSEQ multiplex PCR; TCRdb's copy keeps in-frame clones and lacks some. V, J and clone size were drawn from that table, and D and trimming were deduced from the DNA. The sample holds roughly 420,000 clones, roughly 90% seen once. CDR3 length equals 12 residues. Germline V gene data show CDR1 as SGHDT and CDR2 as YYEEEE. Trimming took 4 bases from V and 8 from J; bases not matched to a gene: 5. Participants, roughly 18 to 89 years old, spanned around 25 US areas. Which cohort a participant joined came from the clinical history participants gave.

Sequenced sample: PBMCs or T cells enriched from blood (not recorded which). The receptor's source is a woman between 25 and 40 years old with acute COVID-19. This chain links TRBV5-6 with TRBJ1-1; 7 bases match TRBD1. CDR3 in DNA: TGTGCCAGCAGCCGACAGGGTCGGGAAGCTTTCTTT. Translating it yields CASSRQGREAFF.